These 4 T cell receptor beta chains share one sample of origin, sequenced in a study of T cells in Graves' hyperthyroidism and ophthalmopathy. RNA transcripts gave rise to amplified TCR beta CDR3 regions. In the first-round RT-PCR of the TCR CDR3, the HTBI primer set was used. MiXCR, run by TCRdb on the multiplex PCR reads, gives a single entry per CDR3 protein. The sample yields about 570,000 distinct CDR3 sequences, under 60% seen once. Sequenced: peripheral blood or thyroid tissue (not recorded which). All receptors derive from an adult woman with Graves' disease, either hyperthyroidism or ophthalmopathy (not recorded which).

The CDR3 protein is CASSPREGISGANVLTF. CDR3 in DNA: TGTGCCAGCAGCCCAAGGGAGGGGATCAGTGGGGCCAACGTCCTGACTTTC. The chain links TRBV9 to TRBJ2-6, with 7 nucleotides matching TRBD2. This CDR3 is 17 amino acids long. Losses at the gene ends were 4 bases for V and 3 bases for J; bases not matched to a gene: 10. In germline, CDR1 is SGDLS, CDR2 YYNGEE.

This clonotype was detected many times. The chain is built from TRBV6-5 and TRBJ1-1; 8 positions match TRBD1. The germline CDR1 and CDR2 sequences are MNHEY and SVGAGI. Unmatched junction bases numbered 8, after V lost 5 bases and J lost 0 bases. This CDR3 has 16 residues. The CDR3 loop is CASSRPRTGMNTEAFF. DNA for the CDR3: TGTGCCAGCAGTCGACCGCGGACAGGGATGAACACTGAAGCTTTCTTT.

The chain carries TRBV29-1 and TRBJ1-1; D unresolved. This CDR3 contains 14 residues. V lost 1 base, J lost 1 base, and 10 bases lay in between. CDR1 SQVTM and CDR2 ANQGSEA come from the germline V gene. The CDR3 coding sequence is TGCAGCGTTGAAGCGAATCCCGAGAACACTGAAGCTTTCTTT. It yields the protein CSVEANPENTEAFF.

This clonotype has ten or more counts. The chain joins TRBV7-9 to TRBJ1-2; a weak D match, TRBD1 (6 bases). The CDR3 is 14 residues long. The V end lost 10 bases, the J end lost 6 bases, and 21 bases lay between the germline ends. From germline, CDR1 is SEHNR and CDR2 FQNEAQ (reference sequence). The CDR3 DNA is TGTGCCATCACGAAGAACAGGGAATTCGATGGCTACACCTTC. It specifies CAITKNREFDGYTF.